This T cell receptor (beta chain) came from a study of T cell responses to AZD1222 COVID-19 vaccine. Study information: Recipients boosted at about 4 weeks or about 12 weeks are pooled.

This table comes from immunoSEQ multiplex PCR, and its TCRdb copy is limited to in-frame clones, with some not included. The table shows some 90,000 clones, with over 80% occurring only once. Remarks on this clone: Its antigen is not identified.

Regarding the study as a whole: Possibly, clonal diversity was underestimated; donors were largely white British and included more females. Unmutated variant regions are reportedly targeted by nearly half of spike-specific TCRs.

This specimen consisted of peripheral blood, obtained on day 0 of AZD1222 vaccination. The clonotype was recovered from an adult in good health.

CDR3 loop: CASSQTNYGYTF. As DNA, the CDR3 is TGTGCCAGCAGTCAAACTAACTATGGCTACACCTTC. The chain recombines TRBV12-3 or TRBV12-4 with TRBJ1-2, with unresolved D. The CDR3 totals 12 residues. V shed 5 bases and J shed 0 bases, with 4 bases lying between them.